The source of this TCR beta chain is a study of shared clonotypes between healthy human individuals. On this clone itself: Its antigen remains unknown. The identical CDR3 is also encoded by other nucleotide sequences in the sample.

Overall study findings and caveats: Clonotype sharing among donors likely depends on sequencing depth.

Ten immunoSEQ deep assay plates were used by the authors to sequence unsorted PBMC DNA. The assay was immunoSEQ multiplex PCR, and TCRdb's table has in-frame clones only and misses some. The data contain about 480,000 clones, more than 65% of them seen just once; the ten biggest clones take up 10% to 15%. Only Caucasian adults living in Nashville, Tennessee served as donors. Unsorted samples relied on 89 million or so PBMCs, which served as the source of genomic DNA. Sequencing was performed on PBMCs. The source is a woman in her thirties or forties in good health. Some clones in this sample may be carry-over from other donors' samples.

This CDR3 reads CASSVGGTYNEQFF. The CDR3 region has the DNA TGTGCCAGCAGCGTTGGGGGCACCTACAATGAGCAGTTCTTC. The gene calls are TRBV9 and TRBJ2-1; weak D call: TRBD1 (6 bases). V gave up 2 bases and J gave up 2 bases, with 8 bases separating them. This CDR3 has 14 amino acids. From germline, CDR1 is SGDLS and CDR2 YYNGEE.